The 31 T cell receptor beta chains presented below share a single source sample, sequenced in a study of blood T cell repertoires in COVID-19. The assay was immunoSEQ multiplex PCR, and TCRdb's table has in-frame clones only and misses some. The data hold about 72,000 clones, with approximately 88% observed a single time. The material sequenced was peripheral blood. The receptors here all came from a man aged 45-65 years with acute or convalescent COVID-19.

The V call is TRBV5-1, the J call TRBJ2-2, with 8 bases that match TRBD2. CDR1 and CDR2 (germline): SGHRS, YFSETQ. This CDR3 has 15 amino acids. V dropped 6 bases and J dropped 5; count of bases not matched to a gene: 9. CDR3 protein: CASNKAGVETGELFF. The CDR3 coding sequence is TGCGCCAGCAACAAAGCGGGGGTTGAAACCGGGGAGCTGTTTTTT.

The chain couples TRBV27 to TRBJ2-1; no reliable D call. Germline assignment: CDR1 MNHEY and CDR2 SMNVEV (reference sequence). Trimming shortened V by 4 bases and J by 2 bases, and 6 bases separated the two germline ends. This CDR3 region has 13 residues. The CDR3 here is CASSSLTYNEQFF. DNA of the CDR3: TGTGCCAGCAGTTCCTTAACCTACAATGAGCAGTTCTTC.

The chain couples TRBV30 to TRBJ1-5; 9 positions match TRBD1. The CDR3 is 15 residues long. Germline trimming cut 0 bases from V and 3 bases from J; bases unmatched to any gene: 3. CDR1 is GTSNPN, CDR2 SVGIG, per germline (reference sequence). The CDR3 bases are TGTGCCTGGAGTGTACAGGGGGCCTTCAATCAGCCCCAGCATTTT. Encoded protein: CAWSVQGAFNQPQHF.

V usage is TRBV7-8 and J usage is TRBJ1-6; 9 nucleotides align to TRBD1. The germline V gene has CDR1 SGHVS and CDR2 FQNEAQ. V shed 5 bases and J 7 bases; nucleotides not matched to a gene: 6. This CDR3 region has 15 residues. The CDR3 DNA follows: TGTGCCAGCAGCCCGGACAGGGGTAAGAATTCACCCCTCCACTTT. Protein product: CASSPDRGKNSPLHF.

The chain carries TRBV19 and TRBJ1-2; 9 positions match TRBD1. The CDR3 is 14 residues long. Germline V gives CDR1 LNHDA, CDR2 SQIVND (reference sequence). J gave up 3 bases and V 4 bases, and 3 bases lay outside the gene matches. DNA for the CDR3: TGTGCCAGTAGTACGTGGGACAGGGACTATGGCTACACCTTC. Encoded protein: CASSTWDRDYGYTF.

This chain uses TRBV7-2 with TRBJ2-2; D gene uncertain. CDR3 length: 14 residues. V dropped 6 bases and J dropped 0 bases, with 8 bases sitting between them. Per the germline V gene, CDR1 is SGHTA and CDR2 is FQGNSA. The CDR3 reads CASRTNSNTGELFF. For the CDR3, the DNA is TGTGCCAGCAGAACTAATTCGAACACCGGGGAGCTGTTTTTT.

The chain has TRBV6-6 and TRBJ2-1; TRBD2 aligns across 8 bases. Germline V CDR1 and CDR2: MNHNY, SVGAGI (reference sequence). The CDR3 runs to 14 residues. V shed 4 bases, J shed 7 bases, and the junction held 6 bases outside the gene matches. For the CDR3, the DNA is TGTGCCAGCAGTTGGCGGGGGGTGGGGAATGAGCAGTTCTTC. It specifies CASSWRGVGNEQFF.

Comments on this clone: The junction and the germline gene differ at one end; a read error may be behind it. The chain joins TRBV6-5 to TRBJ2-5; 11 bases map to TRBD2. The CDR3 totals 15 residues. From germline, CDR1 is MNHEY and CDR2 SVGAGI. The CDR3 region has the DNA TGTGCCAGCAGTGACTCGACTAGCGGGGTAGAGACCCAGTACTTC. Translation gives CASSDSTSGVETQYF.

This sequence joins TRBV19 and TRBJ2-3; 7 nucleotides agree with TRBD2. CDR1 is LNHDA and CDR2 is SQIVND in the germline V gene (reference sequence). The J segment lost 2 bases and the V segment lost 7 bases, leaving 9 bases of the junction unmatched. The CDR3 is 15 residues long. The CDR3, as DNA: TGTGCCAGTACCAAGGAGGGAGGGATCACAGATACGCAGTATTTT. This codes for CASTKEGGITDTQYF.

This CDR3 is CASSTDSLHGYTF. The CDR3 coding sequence is TGTGCCAGCAGCACGGACAGCCTCCATGGCTACACCTTC. The chain is built from TRBV5-4 and TRBJ1-2; D possibly corresponds to TRBD1 (6 bases). In germline, CDR1 is SGHNT, CDR2 YYREEE (reference sequence). V gave up 4 bases and J gave up 6 bases, with 13 bases separating them. CDR3 length equals 13 residues.

The chain joins TRBV9 to TRBJ2-5; D perhaps matches TRBD2 (6 bases). Germline V gives CDR1 SGDLS, CDR2 YYNGEE. This CDR3 spans 14 amino acids. Trimming pared 3 bases from V and 4 bases from J, leaving 13 bases between. CDR3 nucleotide sequence: TGTGCCAGCAGCGGGGACTGGGGCGGAGAGACCCAGTACTTC. As protein: CASSGDWGGETQYF.

The chain links TRBV30 to TRBJ1-1, with TRBD1 matching 8 bases. Per the germline V gene, CDR1 is GTSNPN and CDR2 is SVGIG (reference sequence). The CDR3 is 14 amino acids. V was clipped by 4 bases and J by 0 bases; unmatched bases: 4. CDR3 nucleotide sequence: TGTGCCTGGACTATGGACAGGGTGAACACTGAAGCTTTCTTT. This gives the protein CAWTMDRVNTEAFF. Filled out from reference TRBV30 and TRBJ1-1, the complete variable domain reads SQTIHQWPATLVQPVGSPLSLECTVEGTSNPNLYWYRQAAGRGLQLLFYSVGIGQISSEVPQNLSASRPQDRQFILSSKKLLLSDSGFYLCAWTMDRVNTEAFFGQGTRLTVV.

The chain couples TRBV24-1 to TRBJ2-5; D is undetermined. Germline CDR1 and CDR2: KGHDR and SFDVKD. The V end was cut by 6 bases, the J end by 0 bases, with 13 bases between. There are 15 residues in the CDR3. The CDR3 loop is CATSNPTENQETQYF. The DNA for the CDR3 is TGTGCCACCAGTAACCCCACAGAGAACCAAGAGACCCAGTACTTC.

The genes are TRBV5-1 and TRBJ2-3; the match to TRBD2 covers 12 bases. Trimming removed 4 bases from V and 6 bases from J; junction bases left unmatched: 9. This CDR3 spans 16 amino acids. Germline values: CDR1 SGHRS, CDR2 YFSETQ. CDR3 sequence: CASSMTSGGVIDTQYF. The CDR3, as DNA: TGCGCCAGCAGCATGACTAGCGGGGGCGTCATTGATACGCAGTATTTT.

This clone was counted ten times or more. The genes are TRBV20-1 and TRBJ2-7; a possible D gene is TRBD1 (5 bases). Germline V gene lookup returns CDR1 DFQATT and CDR2 SNEGSKA (reference sequence). The CDR3 is 11 amino acids. V lost 5 bases and J 6 bases, leaving 11 bases between the germline ends. The CDR3 is CSASGLLEQYF. The CDR3 bases are TGCAGTGCTTCAGGGTTGCTCGAGCAGTACTTC.

The chain couples TRBV5-1 to TRBJ2-7, with D unclear. The CDR3 totals 14 residues. Per germline, CDR1 SGHRS and CDR2 YFSETQ. The V gene lost 0 bases and the J gene lost 2 bases, with 9 bases spanning the gap. The CDR3 spells CASSLGLIPYEQYF. The CDR3 coding sequence is TGCGCCAGCAGCTTGGGACTTATCCCCTACGAGCAGTACTTC.

The J gene is TRBJ2-7, the V gene TRBV10-3, with TRBD1 identical over 9 bases. Trimming cost V 5 bases and J 5 bases; bases outside gene matches: 7. Germline lookup yields CDR1 ENHRY and CDR2 SYGVKD. This CDR3 is built from 14 residues. The CDR3 protein is CAISRTGGVDEQYF. CDR3 DNA: TGTGCCATCAGTCGTACAGGGGGCGTCGACGAGCAGTACTTC.

The chain links TRBV2 to TRBJ2-4; D possibly corresponds to TRBD2 (5 bases). V dropped 10 bases and J dropped 0 bases, with 25 bases sitting between them. Germline CDR1 and CDR2: SNHLY and FYNNEI. CDR3 length equals 18 residues. The chain's CDR3 is CATSSRTASLLAKNIQYF. CDR3 nucleotides: TGTGCCACCAGCAGTCGGACTGCCAGCCTCCTAGCCAAAAACATTCAGTACTTC.

The CDR3 DNA reads TGTGCCAGCAGCCCTTGGGGGGACAGGGGTGATGAGCAGTTCTTC. Translated, it gives CASSPWGDRGDEQFF. V gene TRBV2 combines with J gene TRBJ2-1; TRBD1 matches 10 bases. Germline V gene data show CDR1 as SNHLY and CDR2 as FYNNEI. V trimming: 6 bases; J trimming: 8 bases; junction bases outside the gene matches: 10. The CDR3 is 15 amino acids.

This chain connects TRBV11-2 to TRBJ2-7; a weak D match, TRBD1 (6 bases). With 3 bases removed from V and 2 bases from J, the gap between germline ends came to 11 bases. This CDR3 spans 14 amino acids. Germline V gene data show CDR1 as SGHAT and CDR2 as FQNNGV. The CDR3 loop reads CASSFYGQTYEQYF. The CDR3 DNA follows: TGTGCCAGCAGCTTTTATGGACAGACCTACGAGCAGTACTTC.

J is TRBJ1-1 and V is TRBV27; 8 bases are shared with TRBD1. The CDR3 totals 16 residues. Losses at the gene ends were 5 bases for V and 1 base for J; bases not matched to a gene: 9. Germline V gene data show CDR1 as MNHEY and CDR2 as SMNVEV (reference sequence). CDR3 in DNA: TGTGCCAGCAGTCCCAGGGACAGGAGGGGGAACACTGAAGCTTTCTTT. As protein: CASSPRDRRGNTEAFF.

This clone was seen a handful of times. This rearrangement joins TRBV10-3 to TRBJ2-7; TRBD2 aligns across 8 bases. This CDR3 spans 14 amino acids. Germline V gene data show CDR1 as ENHRY and CDR2 as SYGVKD. V was pared by 6 bases and J by 2 bases, with 6 bases of the junction left unmatched. The CDR3 reads CAIRDPAGAYEQYF. DNA of the CDR3: TGTGCCATCAGGGACCCAGCGGGGGCCTACGAGCAGTACTTC.

This clone was picked up a small number of times. This rearrangement joins TRBV5-1 to TRBJ1-1, with D possibly being TRBD1 (6 bases). The CDR3 length is 14 residues. V was trimmed by 0 bases and J by 3 bases, leaving 9 bases between them. The germline V gene has CDR1 SGHRS and CDR2 YFSETQ. CDR3 loop: CASSLGGLYTEAFF. The CDR3 DNA is TGCGCCAGCAGCTTGGGGGGGCTCTACACTGAAGCTTTCTTT.

The rearrangement uses TRBV7-8 and TRBJ2-7, with 7 bases identical to TRBD1. This CDR3 contains 12 residues. CDR1 is SGHVS, CDR2 FQNEAQ, per germline. V shed 1 base, J shed 6 bases, and the junction held 0 bases outside the gene matches. CDR3 protein: CASSLDRGEQYF. CDR3 coding DNA: TGTGCCAGCAGCTTAGACAGGGGCGAGCAGTACTTC.

The chain couples TRBV28 to TRBJ2-2, with D maybe TRBD2 (6 bases). CDR3 size: 15 residues. V was cut by 8 bases and J by 4 bases, with 17 bases left in between. Per the germline V gene, CDR1 is MDHEN and CDR2 is SYDVKM. CDR3 residues: CASALPGGVTGELFF. In DNA, the CDR3 is TGTGCCAGCGCCCTCCCGGGCGGGGTCACCGGGGAGCTGTTTTTT. Looking up the rest from reference TRBV28 and TRBJ2-2 gives the full variable domain: DVKVTQSSRYLVKRTGEKVFLECVQDMDHENMFWYRQDPGLGLRLIYFSYDVKMKEKGDIPEGYSVSREKKERFSLILESASTNQTSMYLCASALPGGVTGELFFGEGSRLTVL.

The chain joins TRBV7-2 to TRBJ2-6; D ambiguous. The CDR3 extends over 15 amino acids. Germline V gene data show CDR1 as SGHTA and CDR2 as FQGNSA. Between the trimmed V and J ends, which lost 0 bases and 0 bases, there was a span of 3 bases. Here the CDR3 reads CASSLAGSGANVLTF. The CDR3 coding sequence is TGTGCCAGCAGCTTAGCCGGCTCTGGGGCCAACGTCCTGACTTTC.

This chain joins TRBV15 and TRBJ1-2, with no clear D. V lost 5 bases to trimming and J lost 2 bases, with 18 bases between them. This CDR3 has 16 residues. The germline gives CDR1 LNHNV, CDR2 YYDKDF (reference sequence). DNA for the CDR3: TGTGCCACCAGCGGTAGGACGGGGAACTTAAACTATGGCTACACCTTC. It specifies CATSGRTGNLNYGYTF.

This rearrangement joins TRBV30 to TRBJ2-7, with a weak D call TRBD1 (6 bases). Trimming removed 2 bases at V and 4 bases at J, with 9 bases between. The CDR3 spans 12 residues. The germline CDR1 and CDR2 sequences are GTSNPN and SVGIG (reference sequence). The CDR3: CAWSTQGYEQYF. DNA of the CDR3: TGTGCCTGGAGTACCCAGGGGTACGAGCAGTACTTC.

This chain uses TRBV24-1 with TRBJ2-3; D gene unclear. Trimming stripped 3 bases from V and 14 bases from J, with 14 bases between. The CDR3 contains 12 residues. Germline V gene data show CDR1 as KGHDR and CDR2 as SFDVKD. CDR3 DNA: TGTGCCACCAGTGATCACACGTCCAATTGGTATTTT. Its translation: CATSDHTSNWYF.

The gene calls are TRBV19 and TRBJ1-5, with D unresolved. This CDR3 region has 14 residues. Germline CDR1 is LNHDA and CDR2 is SQIVND (reference sequence). V was shortened by 3 bases and J by 5 bases, with 11 bases between the two germline ends. The CDR3: CASSIEVIDQPQHF. CDR3 DNA sequence: TGTGCCAGTAGTATTGAGGTAATCGATCAGCCCCAGCATTTT.

This chain joins TRBV19 and TRBJ2-7; the match to TRBD1 covers 12 bases. The CDR3 length is 16 residues. Germline loops: CDR1 LNHDA, CDR2 SQIVND (reference sequence). Trimming cost V 3 bases and J 3 bases; bases outside gene matches: 6. CDR3 region: CASSITGQGAVYEQYF. The CDR3 region has the DNA TGTGCCAGTAGTATTACGGGACAGGGGGCGGTCTACGAGCAGTACTTC.